The rows below give T cell receptor beta chains drawn from one sample of a study of memory CD4+ T cells and cytomegalovirus serostatus. Profiled with immunoSEQ multiplex PCR; TCRdb holds only in-frame clones, not every one. The sample carries under 45,000 clones, 60% to 85% recorded once. Sequencing was done on a sample of memory CD4+ T cells from blood. These receptors were collected from an adult in good health and CMV-seronegative. Both conserved end residues are part of each CDR3. The order of the fields is J gene, D gene, clone size, V gene, CDR3 DNA, CDR3 protein. A D gene is named only where the DNA matches it firmly. Where a row states a size, it is once, few, many or the class of an expanded clone; other rows omit it.

J: TRBJ2-2
D: NA
size: NA
V: TRBV2
DNA: TGTGCCAGCAGCCAAAGCGGAACTAACACCGGGGAGCTGTTTTTT
CDR3: CASSQSGTNTGELFF

J: TRBJ2-7
D: NA
size: once
V: TRBV6-6
DNA: TGTGCCAGCAGTTCCCTCGGGGGGCGGGAGTTAAGTGAGCAGTACTTC
CDR3: CASSSLGGRELSEQYF

J: TRBJ1-2
D: TRBD1
size: NA
V: TRBV2
DNA: TGTGCCAGCAGTGCTGACAGGGGGCTTAAAAACTATGGCTACACCTTC
CDR3: CASSADRGLKNYGYTF

J: TRBJ2-5
D: TRBD2
size: NA
V: TRBV7-2
DNA: TGTGCCAGCAGCTATAGCGGGGGGGGGTCAGAGACCCAGTACTTC
CDR3: CASSYSGGGSETQYF

J: TRBJ2-6
D: NA
size: NA
V: TRBV30
DNA: TGTGCCATTTCTCCTTCACTGATCTCTGGGGCCAACGTCCTGACTTTC
CDR3: CAISPSLISGANVLTF

J: TRBJ2-2
D: NA
size: NA
V: TRBV27
DNA: TGTGCCAGCAGTTTCCTAGGGGGACGGGACGGGGAGCTGTTTTTT
CDR3: CASSFLGGRDGELFF

J: TRBJ2-7
D: NA
size: NA
V: TRBV28
DNA: TGTGCCACAAAAGGACGGTTCTACGAGCAGTACTTC
CDR3: CATKGRFYEQYF

J: TRBJ2-2
D: NA
size: NA
V: TRBV5-4
DNA: TGTGCCAGCAGCTTGGGGGGGACTCATACCACCGGGGAGCTGTTTTTT
CDR3: CASSLGGTHTTGELFF

J: TRBJ2-1
D: NA
size: NA
V: TRBV7-9
DNA: TGTGCCAGCACGACTCGGACAGCTTCTTACAATGAGCAGTTCTTC
CDR3: CASTTRTASYNEQFF

J: TRBJ2-1
D: TRBD1
size: NA
V: TRBV5-1
DNA: TGCGCCAGCAGCTTACTTCCGAGACAGGGGGCTAGGGAGCAGTTCTTC
CDR3: CASSLLPRQGAREQFF

J: TRBJ1-1
D: NA
size: NA
V: TRBV9
DNA: TGTGCCAGCAGCGTAGAGGGTAGGGGCTCCATCGGGATCAACACTGAAGCTTTCTTT
CDR3: CASSVEGRGSIGINTEAFF

J: TRBJ2-5
D: TRBD2
size: few
V: TRBV5-1
DNA: TGCGCCAGCAGCCCCCGACTAGCGGGAGGTGAGACCCAGTACTTC
CDR3: CASSPRLAGGETQYF

J: TRBJ2-2
D: NA
size: NA
V: TRBV12-5
DNA: TGTGCTAGTGGTTTGTTCGGGGAGAACACCGGGGAGCTGTTTTTT
CDR3: CASGLFGENTGELFF

J: TRBJ1-2
D: TRBD1
size: NA
V: TRBV29-1
DNA: TGCAGCGCCGAGACAGGGGCTGGTGGCTACACCTTC
CDR3: CSAETGAGGYTF

J: TRBJ2-5
D: NA
size: NA
V: TRBV11-1
DNA: TGTGCCAGCAGCTTTGGGACACAAGAGACCCAGTACTTC
CDR3: CASSFGTQETQYF

J: TRBJ2-2
D: NA
size: NA
V: TRBV27
DNA: TGTGCCAGCGGGACTCCTCACACCGGGGAGCTGTTTTTT
CDR3: CASGTPHTGELFF

J: TRBJ2-5
D: TRBD1
size: NA
V: TRBV29-1
DNA: TGCAGCGTTGTCCCAGGGGGCGGGGAGACCCAGTACTTC
CDR3: CSVVPGGGETQYF

J: TRBJ2-3
D: TRBD2
size: NA
V: TRBV2
DNA: TGTGCCAGCAGTGGGACTAGCGGGTCCACAGATACGCAGTATTTT
CDR3: CASSGTSGSTDTQYF

J: TRBJ2-7
D: NA
size: NA
V: TRBV28
DNA: TGTGCCAGCAAGGGAAGGGTCTTTTACGAGCAGTACTTC
CDR3: CASKGRVFYEQYF

J: TRBJ1-5
D: NA
size: NA
V: TRBV7-2
DNA: TGTGCCAGCAGCTTATGGGGGCCGGGTCAGCCCCAGCATTTT
CDR3: CASSLWGPGQPQHF

J: TRBJ2-5
D: TRBD2
size: NA
V: TRBV7-2
DNA: TGTGCCAGCAGCTTAGGACTAGCGGGAGAGACCCAGTACTTC
CDR3: CASSLGLAGETQYF

J: TRBJ2-3
D: TRBD1
size: once
V: TRBV7-3
DNA: TGTGCCAGCAGCTTCCCTCGGACAGGGGGCGAAGATACGCAGTATTTT
CDR3: CASSFPRTGGEDTQYF

J: TRBJ2-3
D: NA
size: NA
V: TRBV19
DNA: TGTGCCAGTAGTCAAAGGACAAGTGAAGATACGCAGTATTTT
CDR3: CASSQRTSEDTQYF

J: TRBJ2-7
D: TRBD2
size: NA
V: TRBV28
DNA: TGTGCCAGCAGTTTTTCTAGCGGGAACTTATACAGCTCCTACGAGCAGTACTTC
CDR3: CASSFSSGNLYSSYEQYF

J: TRBJ2-4
D: NA
size: NA
V: TRBV28
DNA: TGTGCCTCCTGTCCTTTAGCCAAAAACATTCAGTACTTC
CDR3: CASCPLAKNIQYF

J: TRBJ1-1
D: TRBD1
size: NA
V: TRBV6-6
DNA: TGTGCCAGCAGTAGACAGGGGGTAGCTTTCTTT
CDR3: CASSRQGVAFF

J: TRBJ2-7
D: TRBD1
size: NA
V: TRBV7-9
DNA: TGTGCCAGCACCCGACAGGGATTCTCCGAGCAGTACTTC
CDR3: CASTRQGFSEQYF

J: TRBJ1-1
D: TRBD1
size: few
V: TRBV5-1
DNA: TGCGCCAGCAGCGACTCAGGGGGAGGCACTGAAGCTTTCTTT
CDR3: CASSDSGGGTEAFF

J: TRBJ1-5
D: NA
size: NA
V: TRBV6-1
DNA: TGTGCCAGCAGTGAAATGGGTACCTATCAGCCCCAGCATTTT
CDR3: CASSEMGTYQPQHF

J: TRBJ1-4
D: NA
size: NA
V: TRBV14
DNA: TGTGCCAGCAGCCAGCTAACAGGTGCAACTAATGAAAAACTGTTTTTT
CDR3: CASSQLTGATNEKLFF

J: TRBJ1-2
D: NA
size: NA
V: TRBV2
DNA: TGTGCCAGCAGCCCACCACTAGGACAGCCCGATGGCTACACCTTC
CDR3: CASSPPLGQPDGYTF

J: TRBJ2-6
D: TRBD2
size: NA
V: TRBV7-2
DNA: TGTGCCAGCAGCTTAAGCGGGGGCTCTTCTGGGGCCAACGTCCTGACTTTC
CDR3: CASSLSGGSSGANVLTF

J: TRBJ1-3
D: NA
size: medium-sized
V: TRBV30
DNA: TGTGCCTGGAGTGGACGGGTTAACTCTGGAAACACCATATATTTT
CDR3: CAWSGRVNSGNTIYF